This T cell receptor (beta chain) is from a study of CD8+ T cells in alopecia areata. Study results and caveats: Researchers reported that TCR sharing among patients proved less clear than in mice, possibly HLA-linked. Tofacitinib significantly brought down scalp clonality and expanded CD8+ clones among top 100. During tofacitinib treatment, many expanded lesional clones remained in scalp and blood.

Treatment in this sample: oral pan-JAK inhibitor, 5-10 mg twice daily. Isolated RNA was reverse transcribed into cDNA used as the sequencing template. Only in-frame clones appear in the TCRdb table, and some are missing; sequencing was by immunoSEQ multiplex PCR. The data show 200,000 to 250,000 clones, approximately 38% seen once. Trimming took off 1 base at V and 1 base at J, with 10 bases between the two ends. The CDR3 has 16 amino acids. Germline loops: CDR1 SGHAT, CDR2 FQNNGV. Remarks on this clone: Its antigen remains unknown.

The V call is TRBV11-2, the J call TRBJ2-2; D is undetermined. This clonotype was obtained from a human donor with alopecia areata. The sample in question was CD4+ T cells sorted from blood, obtained around week 30, from a patient treated with tofacitinib. The CDR3 nucleotides read TGTGCCAGCAGCTTAGGGCGCGGATTGAACACCGGGGAGCTGTTTTTT. It specifies CASSLGRGLNTGELFF.